The 11 T cell receptor beta chains below were found in one sample sequenced in a study of T cells in Graves' hyperthyroidism and ophthalmopathy (dated by TCRdb to the late 2010s). The library was built by means of multiplex PCR. The data were produced on an Illumina HiSeq 2000. The TCR beta CDR3 regions were amplified from the RNA transcripts. A first-round RT-PCR of the TCR CDR3 used the HTBI primer set with the Qiagen OneStep RT-PCR kit. Using fastp trimming at Q25 and MiXCR clonotype assembly, TCRdb reanalyzed the public sequencing data and kept in-frame beta chains. Rows with one shared CDR3 protein collapse into an entry with the most common genes and DNA. The sample table holds about 560,000 distinct CDR3 sequences, of which approximately 15% were seen once. Of the sample, over 11% falls within the top ten clones. Sequencing was done on a sample of blood. These receptors all stem from a woman aged 40 to 55 with Graves' hyperthyroidism.

The chain joins TRBV20-1 to TRBJ2-1; a weak D match, TRBD1 (6 bases). Germline loops: CDR1 DFQATT, CDR2 SNEGSKA (reference sequence). V lost 0 bases, J lost 1 base, and 13 bases lay in between. The CDR3 covers 16 residues. CDR3 in amino acids: CSARDPGTTSYNEQFF. The CDR3 DNA is TGCAGTGCTAGAGATCCCGGGACAACGTCCTACAATGAGCAGTTCTTC.

The chain carries TRBV27 and TRBJ1-2, with TRBD1 matching over 11 bases. Trimming removed 4 bases from V and 8 bases from J; junction bases left unmatched: 9. This CDR3 spans 15 amino acids. Germline V CDR1 and CDR2: MNHEY, SMNVEV (reference sequence). CDR3 sequence (DNA): TGTGCCAGCAGTTCAGGACAGGGGGCAGTGGGCGGCTACACCTTC. Protein sequence: CASSSGQGAVGGYTF.

This clonotype was counted many times. One end of the junction does not line up with germline, which may come from a read error. The rearrangement links TRBV7-7 to TRBJ2-5, with a tentative D call TRBD1 (7 bases). The CDR3 totals 13 residues. Germline V gene data show CDR1 as SSHAT and CDR2 as FNYEAQ (reference sequence). In DNA form, the CDR3 reads TGTGCTAGCAGCCCGACAGGGAGGAAGACCCAGTACTTC. It codes for CASSPTGRKTQYF.

This clonotype was recorded many times. The rearrangement uses TRBV27 and TRBJ2-2, with 7 bases that match TRBD2. This CDR3 has 16 residues. V was pared by 7 bases and J by 7 bases, with 15 bases of the junction left unmatched. Germline-derived CDR1 and CDR2 are MNHEY and SMNVEV (reference sequence). The CDR3 DNA reads TGTGCCAGCAAATGGTTTCGCGGGAGTTTCATCGGGGAGCTGTTTTTT. Protein sequence: CASKWFRGSFIGELFF.

This clonotype was observed at least ten times. This chain joins TRBV18 and TRBJ1-5, with TRBD1 identical over 9 bases. V gave up 4 bases and J gave up 7 bases; unmatched junction bases: 5. The CDR3 sequence is 14 residues long. Germline lookup yields CDR1 KGHSH and CDR2 LQKENI. The CDR3 DNA sequence: TGTGCCAGCTCACAAGGACAGGGGACGCAGCCCCAGCATTTT. Protein product: CASSQGQGTQPQHF.

The rearrangement uses TRBV6-5 and TRBJ1-2, with D possibly being TRBD1 (5 bases). Trimming took off 3 bases at V and 8 bases at J, with 13 bases between the two ends. CDR1 and CDR2 from the germline V gene are MNHEY and SVGAGI. The CDR3 is 13 residues long. The CDR3 sequence is CASSYQGPGGYTF. DNA for the CDR3: TGTGCCAGCAGTTATCAGGGTCCCGGAGGCTACACCTTC.

This clonotype was seen ten or more times. The V call is TRBV3-1, the J call TRBJ1-3; D unresolved. There are 14 residues in the CDR3. Germline V gene data show CDR1 as LGHDT and CDR2 as YNNKEL (reference sequence). V lost 4 bases and J lost 0, with 7 bases in between. CDR3 residues: CASSPWDSGNTIYF. The CDR3 DNA is TGTGCCAGCAGCCCATGGGACTCTGGAAACACCATATATTTT.

This clonotype was counted ten times or more. V gene TRBV3-1 combines with J gene TRBJ2-1; 7 bases are shared with TRBD2. The length of the CDR3 is 15 residues. V lost 2 bases to trimming and J lost 6 bases; unmatched junction nucleotides: 7. Germline values: CDR1 LGHDT, CDR2 YNNKEL (reference sequence). This chain's CDR3 is CASSQPLGEGNEQFF. As DNA, the CDR3 is TGTGCCAGCAGCCAACCCTTAGGGGAGGGCAATGAGCAGTTCTTC.

Ten or more counts support this clonotype. This rearrangement joins TRBV6-5 to TRBJ2-5; no clear D. V lost 0 bases and J lost 5, with 7 bases in between. The CDR3 is 13 residues long. Germline lookup yields CDR1 MNHEY and CDR2 SVGAGI. This CDR3 is CASSYSRKETQYF. For the CDR3, the DNA is TGTGCCAGCAGTTACTCCAGAAAGGAGACCCAGTACTTC.

This clonotype showed up many times. The rearrangement links TRBV5-1 to TRBJ2-1, with 9 bases fitting TRBD2. Germline assignment: CDR1 SGHRS and CDR2 YFSETQ. The CDR3 is 15 residues long. V lost 1 base, J lost 10 bases, and 9 bases stayed unmatched. CDR3 sequence: CASSLSSGEAAEQFF. The CDR3 DNA reads as TGCGCCAGCAGCTTGTCTAGCGGGGAAGCCGCCGAGCAGTTCTTC.

This clonotype was recorded a few times. The rearrangement uses TRBV9 and TRBJ2-7; D gene ambiguous. Trimming removed 0 bases from V and 4 bases from J, with 14 bases in between. The CDR3 runs 15 residues. Germline CDR1 and CDR2: SGDLS and YYNGEE. CDR3 DNA: TGTGCCAGCAGCGTAGGGCCGGCGACCCTTTACGAGCAGTACTTC. Amino acid sequence: CASSVGPATLYEQYF.